The 29 T cell receptor beta chains given below trace back to one sample, sequenced in a study of glioma-infiltrating T cells. TCR alpha and beta CDR3 regions were amplified from RNA using iRepertoire nested multiplex PCR. Via MiXCR, TCRdb re-called the multiplex PCR reads, giving one row per CDR3 protein. The sample includes about 400,000 distinct CDR3 sequences, roughly two fifths of them seen just once. Sequences were obtained from glioma tissue, nonneoplastic brain tissue, or PBMCs (not recorded which). The receptor source for this set is a human donor with low-grade glioma or glioblastoma, undergoing nonglioma brain surgery, or in good health (not recorded which).

In the case of this clonotype: This may come from a read error, since a much larger clone is one base off. As the CDR3 is not closed by the conserved phenylalanine or tryptophan, this likely results from a read error. CDR3 region: CASSPLPGENYGYTL. The DNA of the CDR3 is TGTGCCAGCAGTCCTTTACCGGGGGAGAACTATGGCTACACCTTG. The chain carries TRBV6-1 and TRBJ1-2; TRBD1 might be the D (5 bases). Germline CDR1 reads MNHNS; CDR2 reads SASEGT. This CDR3 comprises 15 residues. The germline V and J ends were trimmed by 5 bases and 2 bases, with 15 bases remaining between them.

This clonotype appeared a few times. This chain links TRBV2 with TRBJ2-1; D is ambiguous. Trimming took 7 bases from V and 6 from J, leaving 10 bases between them. Germline V gives CDR1 SNHLY, CDR2 FYNNEI. The CDR3 is 12 amino acids. The CDR3 coding sequence is TGTGCCAGCATGTGGCTGATCAATGAGCAGTTCTTC. Translated, it gives CASMWLINEQFF.

On this clonotype itself: The CDR3 ends on some other residue instead of the conserved phenylalanine or tryptophan, so this is likely a read error. This sequence joins TRBV4-1 and TRBJ2-3; perhaps TRBD2 as D (6 bases). Germline V CDR1 and CDR2: MGHRA, YSYEKL. The CDR3 is made up of 15 amino acids. The V end lost 1 base, the J end lost 6 bases, and 14 bases lay between the germline ends. DNA of the CDR3: TGCGCCAGCAGCCAAGGTCAGGGAGGTATGGATACGCAGTATTAT. Translating it yields CASSQGQGGMDTQYY.

The J gene is TRBJ2-1, the V gene TRBV11-2; TRBD2 matches at 11 bases. The CDR3 extends over 18 amino acids. Germline CDR1 reads SGHAT; CDR2 reads FQNNGV. V trimming: 4 bases; J trimming: 4 bases; junction bases outside the gene matches: 12. As DNA, the CDR3 is TGTGCCAGCAGCTACGAGGATTATGGACTAGCGGGTTACAATGAGCAGTTCTTC. It is translated as CASSYEDYGLAGYNEQFF. Looking up the rest from reference TRBV11-2 and TRBJ2-1 gives the full variable domain: EAGVAQSPRYKIIEKRQSVAFWCNPISGHATLYWYQQILGQGPKLLIQFQNNGVVDDSQLPKDRFSAERLKGVDSTLKIQPAKLEDSAVYLCASSYEDYGLAGYNEQFFGPGTRLTVL.

This clonotype occurred a few times. The chain links TRBV28 to TRBJ2-7, with 10 positions matching TRBD1. The CDR3 has 14 residues. The germline V gene encodes CDR1 MDHEN and CDR2 SYDVKM. V dropped 5 bases and J dropped 5; count of bases not matched to a gene: 6. CDR3 in amino acids: CASSSRQGANEQYF. In DNA, the CDR3 is TGTGCCAGCAGTAGCCGACAGGGGGCCAACGAGCAGTACTTC.

This chain joins TRBV27 and TRBJ2-7; 7 bases align to TRBD2. This CDR3 region has 15 residues. CDR1 and CDR2 from the germline V gene are MNHEY and SMNVEV (reference sequence). V dropped 4 bases and J dropped 3; count of bases not matched to a gene: 9. The CDR3 loop reads CASSSRDYGDYEQYF. For the CDR3, the DNA is TGTGCCAGCAGTTCCCGGGACTATGGGGACTACGAGCAGTACTTC.

This chain joins TRBV7-9 and TRBJ2-2, with D uncertain. The germline gives CDR1 SEHNR, CDR2 FQNEAQ (reference sequence). Trimming removed 1 base from V and 5 bases from J, with 17 bases in between. The CDR3 totals 17 residues. The CDR3 DNA reads as TGTGCCAGCAGCTTAGGGACCGTTGTTTCCGGGACCGGGGAGCTGTTTTTT. Protein: CASSLGTVVSGTGELFF.

This clonotype was seen a single time. It may be a read error: a sequence one base away is much more abundant. J is TRBJ2-7 and V is TRBV28; no firm D call. The CDR3 is made up of 11 amino acids. V was shortened by 8 bases and J by 3 bases, with 8 bases between the two germline ends. Germline loops: CDR1 MDHEN, CDR2 SYDVKM. Here the CDR3 reads CASRRHYEQYF. Written as DNA, the CDR3 is TGTGCCAGCCGTCGACACTACGAGCAGTACTTC.

There are a few counts of this clonotype. The chain recombines TRBV20-1 with TRBJ2-3; 7 bases are a match to TRBD2. Unmatched junction bases numbered 3, after V lost 3 bases and J lost 3 bases. CDR3 length: 13 residues. Germline V gene data show CDR1 as DFQATT and CDR2 as SNEGSKA (reference sequence). CDR3 DNA: TGCAGTGCTAGGGGGGAGGGTACAGATACGCAGTATTTT. It translates to CSARGEGTDTQYF.

The chain uses TRBV7-9 and TRBJ2-7, with 12 nucleotides matching TRBD2. CDR1 is SEHNR, CDR2 FQNEAQ, per germline (reference sequence). This CDR3 spans 18 amino acids. The ends lost 5 bases at V and 1 base at J; junction bases unmatched: 12. CDR3 protein: CASSLIPGLAGLSYEQYF. CDR3 sequence (DNA): TGTGCCAGCAGCCTCATCCCAGGACTAGCGGGATTATCCTACGAGCAGTACTTC.

This clonotype has a single count. One base away lies a much larger clone, so this may be a sequencing read error. The CDR3 end shows no conserved phenylalanine or tryptophan, and so a read error is likely. The chain is built from TRBV6-2 or TRBV6-3 and TRBJ2-7; TRBD2 is a possible D gene (6 bases). Germline lookup yields CDR1 MNHEY and CDR2 SVGEGT. The CDR3 sequence is 12 residues long. The V and J ends lost 6 bases and 1 base respectively, with 7 bases between them. The CDR3 is CASSGTSYEQYL. As DNA, the CDR3 is TGTGCCAGCAGCGGGACTTCCTACGAGCAGTACCTC.

This clonotype was seen at least ten times. The chain links TRBV19 to TRBJ1-5, with D possibly TRBD1 on 5 matching bases. Germline CDR1 LNHDA, CDR2 SQIVND (reference sequence). This CDR3 is 14 amino acids long. Trimming pared 3 bases from V and 7 bases from J, leaving 13 bases between. The CDR3 DNA is TGTGCCAGTAGTATCTGGCAGGGTCAGCAGCCCCAGCATTTT. As protein: CASSIWQGQQPQHF.

As regards this clonotype: A much larger clone sits a single nucleotide away, making a read error possible. V and J are TRBV27 and TRBJ2-7, with TRBD2 matching over 8 bases. This CDR3 comprises 16 residues. The V gene's germline CDR1 is MNHEY and CDR2 SMNVEV (reference sequence). With V trimmed by 9 bases and J by 2 bases, 15 bases remained unmatched. This chain's CDR3 is CARSLTWGREAYEQYF. In DNA form, the CDR3 reads TGTGCCAGAAGTCTCACCTGGGGGCGGGAGGCCTACGAGCAGTACTTC.

There are a few counts of this clonotype. The chain carries TRBV7-9 and TRBJ2-7; no firm D call. The CDR3 contains 11 residues. Germline CDR1 is SEHNR and CDR2 is FQNEAQ (reference sequence). V lost 5 bases, J lost 7 bases, and 9 bases lay in between. In DNA form, the CDR3 reads TGTGCCAGCAGCGCCGGTTCGGAGCAGTACTTC. This translates into CASSAGSEQYF.

DNA of the CDR3: TGTGCCAGCCGAACGGATAACGGTGAAAAACTGTTTTTT. It specifies CASRTDNGEKLFF. The J gene is TRBJ1-4, the V gene TRBV6-2 or TRBV6-3; D call uncertain. Germline assignment: CDR1 MNHEY and CDR2 SVGEGT. Deletions cut 8 bases from V and 7 bases from J, with 14 bases between. This CDR3 spans 13 amino acids.

This chain links TRBV5-4 with TRBJ2-7; maybe TRBD2 (6 bases). CDR1 and CDR2 from the germline V gene are SGHNT and YYREEE (reference sequence). V lost 4 bases to trimming and J lost 10 bases, with 21 bases between them. The CDR3 sequence is 14 residues long. The CDR3 here is CASSVRSHSGDQYF. CDR3 DNA sequence: TGTGCCAGCAGCGTAAGGTCCCACTCGGGAGATCAGTACTTC.

Concerning this clonotype: A much larger clone sits a single nucleotide away, making a read error possible. The V and J genes are TRBV27 and TRBJ1-5; possibly TRBD1 for D (6 bases). This CDR3 has 19 residues. Germline assignment: CDR1 MNHEY and CDR2 SMNVEV (reference sequence). CDR3 sequence (DNA): TGTGCCAGCAGTTTATCGGGGGCAGGGATGGAATATAGCAATCAGCCCAAGCATTTT. This codes for CASSLSGAGMEYSNQPKHF.

The chain links TRBV19 to TRBJ1-5, with D unclear. The germline V gene has CDR1 LNHDA and CDR2 SQIVND (reference sequence). This CDR3 is 12 amino acids long. V gave up 3 bases and J gave up 6 bases, with 6 bases separating them. The CDR3: CASSMGVQPQHF. The CDR3, as DNA: TGTGCCAGTAGTATGGGCGTTCAGCCCCAGCATTTT.

Worth noting for this clonotype: The conserved final phenylalanine or tryptophan is absent from the CDR3, which likely points to a read error. The chain combines TRBV20-1 with TRBJ1-2, with 7 bases lining up with TRBD1. The CDR3 spans 16 residues. V lost 4 bases and J lost 2; bases outside the gene matches: 13. Germline loops: CDR1 DFQATT, CDR2 SNEGSKA (reference sequence). The CDR3 DNA is TGCAGTGCTAATACCCTCCAGGGGGTAACGAACTATGGCTACACCGTC. It codes for CSANTLQGVTNYGYTV.

The table lists this clonotype with a few counts. The chain links TRBV6-6 to TRBJ1-2, with 8 bases fitting TRBD1. V dropped 2 bases and J dropped 7; count of bases not matched to a gene: 15. Germline V lookup: CDR1 MNHNY, CDR2 SVGAGI (reference sequence). This CDR3 contains 17 residues. CDR3 nucleotide sequence: TGTGCCAGCAGTTACGGTCGGACAGGGAGCGCATGGTGTGGCTACACCTTC. Translating it yields CASSYGRTGSAWCGYTF.

This clonotype has more than one count but fewer than ten. The chain combines TRBV5-4 with TRBJ1-2, with 8 bases fitting TRBD1. Germline V gene lookup returns CDR1 SGHNT and CDR2 YYREEE (reference sequence). Trimming took 3 bases from V and 3 from J; bases not matched to a gene: 1. This CDR3 has 13 residues. The CDR3 is CASSWGQDYGYTF. In nucleotides, the CDR3 is TGTGCCAGCAGCTGGGGACAGGACTATGGCTACACCTTC.

To note about this clonotype: A read error may explain this, as a much larger clone is one base away. The rearrangement uses TRBV20-1 and TRBJ2-1; the match to TRBD2 covers 11 bases. Germline-derived CDR1 and CDR2 are DFQATT and SNEGSKA (reference sequence). The CDR3 runs to 14 residues. The chain's CDR3 is CSSGLAVSTGEQLF. CDR3 DNA: TGCAGTTCGGGACTAGCGGTTAGTACAGGGGAGCAGCTCTTC.

A remark on this clonotype: Germline is not matched at one junction end, which may reflect a read error. V usage is TRBV6-2 or TRBV6-3 and J usage is TRBJ1-1; TRBD1 is a possible D gene (5 bases). Germline V lookup: CDR1 MNHEY, CDR2 SVGEGT. This CDR3 is 17 amino acids long. The CDR3 region is CASSSRSYRRKNTKAFF. CDR3 in DNA: TGTGCCAGCAGTTCCCGTTCTTACAGGCGCAAGAACACTAAAGCTTTCTTT.

This rearrangement joins TRBV2 to TRBJ1-5; D is unresolved. With 4 bases removed from V and 10 bases from J, the gap between germline ends came to 11 bases. Germline V gene sequence: CDR1 SNHLY, CDR2 FYNNEI. CDR3 length: 12 amino acids. In DNA, the CDR3 is TGTGCCAGCAGTGCCGGCCGCAGCCCCCAGCATTTT. Its protein product is CASSAGRSPQHF.

This clonotype occurred once. Possible read error: a much larger clone is one base away. This chain links TRBV15 with TRBJ2-1; the match to TRBD1 covers 11 bases. V dropped 6 bases and J dropped 10; count of bases not matched to a gene: 14. Germline CDR1 reads LNHNV; CDR2 reads YYDKDF (reference sequence). This CDR3 region has 16 residues. The CDR3 sequence: CATRPRPGQGVGEQFF. CDR3 DNA: TGTGCCACCAGACCTCGACCGGGACAGGGGGTTGGCGAGCAGTTCTTC.

The J gene is TRBJ2-4, the V gene TRBV9; 10 bases align to TRBD1. The CDR3 has 16 amino acids. The germline gives CDR1 SGDLS, CDR2 YYNGEE. The V segment lost 0 bases and the J segment 0 bases; nucleotides outside the gene matches: 0. In DNA, the CDR3 is TGTGCCAGCAGCGTAGGACAGGGGGCAGCCAAAAACATTCAGTACTTC. It is translated as CASSVGQGAAKNIQYF. Full variable domain (remainder filled in from reference TRBV9 and TRBJ2-4): DSGVTQTPKHLITATGQRVTLRCSPRSGDLSVYWYQQSLDQGLQFLIQYYNGEERAKGNILERFSAQQFPDLHSELNLSSLELGDSALYFCASSVGQGAAKNIQYFGAGTRLSVL.

The table lists this clonotype with a few counts. The rearrangement joins TRBV6-2 or TRBV6-3 to TRBJ2-1, with D tentatively TRBD2 (7 bases). The CDR3 loop spans 15 amino acids. V was trimmed by 4 bases and J by 7 bases, leaving 17 bases between them. The V gene's germline CDR1 is MNHEY and CDR2 SVGEGT. CDR3 bases: TGTGCCAGCAGTTCTTCCGGGGGGCGACGGAATGAGCAGTTCTTC. Its translation: CASSSSGGRRNEQFF.

This chain uses TRBV6-2 or TRBV6-3 with TRBJ2-7; 10 bases are a match to TRBD1. V was pared by 0 bases and J by 1 base, with 3 bases of the junction left unmatched. Germline V lookup: CDR1 MNHEY, CDR2 SVGEGT. The CDR3 has 16 residues. For the CDR3, the DNA is TGTGCCAGCAGTTACTCTAGACAGGGGGCGTCCTACGAGCAGTACTTC. Protein product: CASSYSRQGASYEQYF.

This clonotype appeared many times. This chain uses TRBV20-1 with TRBJ1-5, with 10 bases identical to TRBD1. V gave up 4 bases and J gave up 4 bases; unmatched junction bases: 1. The length of the CDR3 is 13 residues. The germline V gene has CDR1 DFQATT and CDR2 SNEGSKA (reference sequence). CDR3 sequence (DNA): TGCAGTGCTACGGGACAGGGGAATCAGCCCCAGCATTTT. Protein sequence: CSATGQGNQPQHF.